These 24 T cell receptor beta chains share one sample of origin, sequenced in a study of blood T cell repertoires in COVID-19. Produced via immunoSEQ multiplex PCR; TCRdb's table is partial and in-frame only. The sample lists about 170,000 clones; roughly 79% were seen once. Sequencing was carried out using peripheral blood. These receptors originate from a woman aged 80 or over with acute or convalescent COVID-19.

The chain couples TRBV9 to TRBJ1-2, with TRBD1 matching over 7 bases. Germline trimming cut 5 bases from V and 5 bases from J; bases unmatched to any gene: 12. This CDR3 has 15 residues. Per germline, CDR1 SGDLS and CDR2 YYNGEE. This chain's CDR3 is CASRLQGSPSYGYTF. In DNA, the CDR3 is TGTGCCAGCAGACTACAGGGGAGCCCTTCGTATGGCTACACCTTC.

This clone was detected only once. The chain is built from TRBV3-1 (or the pseudogene TRBV3-2) and TRBJ2-7; TRBD2 might be the D (6 bases). The V gene's germline CDR1 is LGHDT and CDR2 YNNKEL (reference sequence). The V and J ends lost 5 bases and 5 bases respectively, with 19 bases between them. This CDR3 is built from 15 residues. The CDR3 coding sequence is TGTGCCAGCAGCAATGGAGGACTACAACCCGACGAGCAGTACTTC. Amino acid sequence: CASSNGGLQPDEQYF.

The V call is TRBV11-2, the J call TRBJ2-2, with D possibly TRBD2 on 5 matching bases. CDR1 and CDR2 (germline): SGHAT, FQNNGV. The CDR3 loop spans 14 amino acids. The V end was cut by 5 bases, the J end by 0 bases, with 7 bases between. CDR3 DNA: TGTGCCAGCAGCCTAGCAGCGAACACCGGGGAGCTGTTTTTT. Residues: CASSLAANTGELFF.

This clone was recorded once. This chain uses TRBV19 with TRBJ1-2; D possibly corresponds to TRBD1 (5 bases). The CDR3 runs to 14 residues. Trimming took 4 bases from V and 0 from J, leaving 9 bases between them. The germline V gene encodes CDR1 LNHDA and CDR2 SQIVND (reference sequence). CDR3 sequence: CASSTDITNYGYTF. The CDR3 nucleotides read TGTGCCAGTAGTACGGACATAACTAACTATGGCTACACCTTC.

The chain uses TRBV5-6 and TRBJ1-1; 12 bases align to TRBD1. CDR3 length: 18 residues. Germline lookup yields CDR1 SGHDT and CDR2 YYEEEE. The V and J ends lost 0 bases and 6 bases, in that order; junction bases with no gene match: 12. The chain's CDR3 is CASSLAIGTGGVSPEAFF. In DNA form, the CDR3 reads TGTGCCAGCAGCTTGGCCATCGGGACAGGGGGCGTCAGTCCTGAAGCTTTCTTT.

This clone turned up a few times. The chain employs TRBV30 and TRBJ2-7; D is perhaps TRBD1 (6 bases). With 2 bases removed from V and 0 bases from J, the gap between germline ends came to 11 bases. Germline CDR1 and CDR2: GTSNPN and SVGIG (reference sequence). The CDR3 contains 14 residues. The CDR3 DNA is TGTGCCTGGAGTTCAGACAGGTACTCCTACGAGCAGTACTTC. It encodes CAWSSDRYSYEQYF.

The chain carries TRBV20-1 and TRBJ2-7; D gene uncertain. CDR1 DFQATT and CDR2 SNEGSKA come from the germline V gene (reference sequence). Trimming left V 5 bases short and J 2 bases short, with 4 bases between. The CDR3 consists of 10 residues. The CDR3 here is CSAGPYEQYF. The CDR3 DNA reads as TGCAGTGCTGGGCCCTACGAGCAGTACTTC.

The V gene is TRBV10-1, the J gene TRBJ1-1, with TRBD1 identical over 9 bases. With V trimmed by 3 bases and J by 5 bases, 7 bases remained unmatched. CDR3 length: 15 residues. CDR1 is WNHNN, CDR2 SYGVQD, per germline (reference sequence). Written as DNA, the CDR3 is TGCGCCAGCAGTGACCCGGGACAGGGTGGAACTGAAGCTTTCTTT. This codes for CASSDPGQGGTEAFF.

The chain carries TRBV10-1 and TRBJ2-3, with a tentative D call TRBD2 (6 bases). Germline CDR1 WNHNN, CDR2 SYGVQD (reference sequence). This CDR3 has 13 residues. Trimming cost V 10 bases and J 6 bases, with 17 bases left between them. CDR3 bases: TGCGCCACCCATGGAGGGGCAGGGGATACGCAGTATTTT. Its protein is CATHGGAGDTQYF.

The chain recombines TRBV18 with TRBJ2-7; the D gene is possibly TRBD1 (5 bases). V was shortened by 6 bases and J by 6 bases, with 9 bases between the two germline ends. The CDR3 has 11 residues. Per germline, CDR1 KGHSH and CDR2 LQKENI. The CDR3 nucleotides are TGTGCCAGCTCCCGACAGACCGAGCAGTACTTC. It codes for CASSRQTEQYF. Full variable domain (rest looked up from reference TRBV18 and TRBJ2-7): NAGVMQNPRHLVRRRGQEARLRCSPMKGHSHVYWYRQLPEEGLKFMVYLQKENIIDESGMPKERFSAEFPKEGPSILRIQQVVRGDSAAYFCASSRQTEQYFGPGTRLTVT.

The chain has TRBV18 and TRBJ1-1, with D unresolved. The ends were cut back, 0 bases at V and 1 base at J, with 9 bases in the middle. This CDR3 has 15 amino acids. Per germline, CDR1 KGHSH and CDR2 LQKENI. The CDR3 DNA is TGTGCCAGCTCACCACCCGGACTGGCGAACACTGAAGCTTTCTTT. Its translation: CASSPPGLANTEAFF.

The chain is built from TRBV18 and TRBJ2-2; the D gene is possibly TRBD1 (6 bases). The CDR3 runs 14 residues. V was pared by 4 bases and J by 0 bases, with 6 bases between. Per germline, CDR1 KGHSH and CDR2 LQKENI. The DNA for the CDR3 is TGTGCCAGCTCACGACAGGCGAACACCGGGGAGCTGTTTTTT. Its translation: CASSRQANTGELFF. The entire variable domain, with the rest obtained from reference TRBV18 and TRBJ2-2, is as follows: NAGVMQNPRHLVRRRGQEARLRCSPMKGHSHVYWYRQLPEEGLKFMVYLQKENIIDESGMPKERFSAEFPKEGPSILRIQQVVRGDSAAYFCASSRQANTGELFFGEGSRLTVL.

The chain has TRBV5-1 and TRBJ2-3; 7 bases map to TRBD1. The CDR3 covers 15 residues. V shed 4 bases, J shed 6 bases, and the junction held 11 bases outside the gene matches. The V gene's germline CDR1 is SGHRS and CDR2 YFSETQ. CDR3 protein: CASSRQGWVADTQYF. In nucleotides, the CDR3 is TGCGCCAGCAGCCGACAGGGTTGGGTGGCGGATACGCAGTATTTT.

The J gene is TRBJ2-1, the V gene TRBV6-2 or TRBV6-3; a possible D gene is TRBD2 (5 bases). V was pared by 5 bases and J by 4 bases, with 6 bases between. The CDR3 totals 12 residues. Germline assignment: CDR1 MNHEY and CDR2 SVGEGT. CDR3 nucleotide sequence: TGTGCCAGCAGTGGAGGATACAATGAGCAGTTCTTC. Protein sequence: CASSGGYNEQFF.

The chain combines TRBV27 with TRBJ1-5; no firm D call. The CDR3 is made up of 13 amino acids. Trimming pared 5 bases from V and 7 bases from J, leaving 12 bases between. Germline lookup yields CDR1 MNHEY and CDR2 SMNVEV (reference sequence). The chain's CDR3 is CASSPGPGQPQHF. In nucleotides, the CDR3 is TGTGCCAGCAGTCCAGGACCGGGACAGCCCCAGCATTTT.

This chain uses TRBV5-6 with TRBJ2-1; 7 bases align to TRBD2. The length of the CDR3 is 14 residues. Per germline, CDR1 SGHDT and CDR2 YYEEEE. Unmatched junction bases numbered 2, after V lost 2 bases and J lost 3 bases. CDR3 nucleotides: TGTGCCAGCAGCTTAGCGGGAAACTACAATGAGCAGTTCTTC. It codes for CASSLAGNYNEQFF.

The V gene is TRBV7-9, the J gene TRBJ1-1; possible D gene TRBD1, 5 bases. Germline CDR1 SEHNR, CDR2 FQNEAQ (reference sequence). V lost 4 bases, J lost 3 bases, and 12 bases lay in between. This CDR3 has 14 residues. CDR3 DNA sequence: TGTGCCAGCAGCTCCCCCACAGGCTACACTGAAGCTTTCTTT. It is translated as CASSSPTGYTEAFF.

This clone was found a few times. The chain employs TRBV11-2 and TRBJ2-5; 8 bases match TRBD1. The germline V gene encodes CDR1 SGHAT and CDR2 FQNNGV. This CDR3 comprises 13 residues. Unmatched junction bases numbered 0, after V lost 3 bases and J lost 3 bases. CDR3 in DNA: TGTGCCAGCAGCTTGGACAGGGAAGAGACCCAGTACTTC. Residues: CASSLDREETQYF.

The chain employs TRBV11-2 and TRBJ1-2; possible D gene TRBD1, 6 bases. Trimming shortened V by 0 bases and J by 6 bases, and 8 bases separated the two germline ends. There are 13 residues in the CDR3. Per the germline V gene, CDR1 is SGHAT and CDR2 is FQNNGV. This CDR3 is CASSLERGNGYTF. CDR3 DNA: TGTGCCAGCAGCTTAGAAAGGGGGAATGGCTACACCTTC.

V and J are TRBV6-2 or TRBV6-3 and TRBJ1-2; tentatively, D is TRBD1 (5 bases). The V gene lost 0 bases and the J gene lost 6 bases, with 11 bases spanning the gap. Germline-derived CDR1 and CDR2 are MNHEY and SVGEGT. This CDR3 has 14 residues. The CDR3: CASSYSADTNGYTF. DNA for the CDR3: TGTGCCAGCAGTTACTCGGCGGACACCAATGGCTACACCTTC.

There are a few counts of this clone. The chain couples TRBV18 to TRBJ2-7; 7 positions agree with TRBD2. The CDR3 loop spans 14 amino acids. CDR1 KGHSH and CDR2 LQKENI come from the germline V gene. V lost 1 base, J lost 1 base, and 1 base stayed unmatched. The CDR3 sequence is CASSPRGGSYEQYF. CDR3 nucleotide sequence: TGTGCCAGCTCACCACGGGGGGGATCCTACGAGCAGTACTTC.

V is TRBV3-1 (or the pseudogene TRBV3-2) and J is TRBJ1-4; TRBD1 matches 7 bases. Trimming took 1 base from V and 3 from J; bases not matched to a gene: 8. This CDR3 is 17 amino acids long. Looked up from germline, CDR1 is LGHDT and CDR2 is YNNKEL (reference sequence). The CDR3 sequence: CASSQGAPTGPNEKLFF. CDR3 nucleotide sequence: TGTGCCAGCAGCCAAGGTGCCCCGACAGGGCCTAATGAAAAACTGTTTTTT.

The chain has TRBV7-9 and TRBJ2-3; D is ambiguous. V lost 8 bases and J 6 bases, leaving 18 bases between the germline ends. CDR1 is SEHNR and CDR2 is FQNEAQ in the germline V gene (reference sequence). The CDR3 extends over 14 amino acids. CDR3 bases: TGTGCCAGCCGCTCGACTGCCGTCTGGGATACGCAGTATTTT. As protein: CASRSTAVWDTQYF.

This rearrangement joins TRBV7-2 to TRBJ2-7; 8 positions match TRBD2. J lost 7 bases, V lost 5 bases, and 13 bases had no gene match. The CDR3 has 15 residues. In germline, CDR1 is SGHTA, CDR2 FQGNSA. For the CDR3, the DNA is TGTGCCAGCAGCCCAAAGCGGGAGAAGTTAGATGAGCAGTACTTC. Its protein is CASSPKREKLDEQYF. The variable domain in full, completed from reference TRBV7-2 and TRBJ2-7, reads GAGVSQSPSNKVTEKGKDVELRCDPISGHTALYWYRQSLGQGLEFLIYFQGNSAPDKSGLPSDRFSAERTGGSVSTLTIQRTQQEDSAVYLCASSPKREKLDEQYFGPGTRLTVT.